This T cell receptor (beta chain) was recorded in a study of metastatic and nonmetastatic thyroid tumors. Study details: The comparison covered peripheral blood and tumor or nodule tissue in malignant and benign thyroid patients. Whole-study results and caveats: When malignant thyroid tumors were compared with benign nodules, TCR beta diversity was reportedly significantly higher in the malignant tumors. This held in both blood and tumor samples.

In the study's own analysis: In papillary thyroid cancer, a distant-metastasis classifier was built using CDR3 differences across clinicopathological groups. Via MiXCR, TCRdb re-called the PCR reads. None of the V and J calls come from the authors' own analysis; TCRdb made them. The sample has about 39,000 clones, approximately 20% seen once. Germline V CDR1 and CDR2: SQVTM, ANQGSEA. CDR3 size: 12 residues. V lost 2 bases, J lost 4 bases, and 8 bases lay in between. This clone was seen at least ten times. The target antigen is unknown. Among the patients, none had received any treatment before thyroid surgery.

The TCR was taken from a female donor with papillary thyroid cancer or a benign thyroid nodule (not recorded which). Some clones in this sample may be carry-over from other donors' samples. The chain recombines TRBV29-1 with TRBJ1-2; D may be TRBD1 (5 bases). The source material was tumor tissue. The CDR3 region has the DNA TGCAGCGTTGAAATGGGGCCCTATGGCTACACCTTC. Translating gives CSVEMGPYGYTF.